The rows below give T cell receptor beta chains drawn from one sample of a study of CD8 T cells in cerebrospinal fluid in Alzheimer's disease. TCRdb re-called the 10x single-cell sequencing reads and gives one entry per CDR3 protein, without DNA. Its listing shows 900 to 1,200 distinct CDR3 sequences. The specimen sequenced was cerebrospinal fluid. The receptors stem from a human donor with mild cognitive impairment. The CDR3 runs from the conserved cysteine through the conserved F or W. Each record gives: J gene, clone size, V gene, CDR3 protein. Clone size appears in some rows only: once, few, many, or a class for an expanded clone.

J: TRBJ2-1
size: medium-sized
V: TRBV6-5
CDR3: CASSRRDSYNEQFF

J: TRBJ1-2
size: medium-sized
V: TRBV12-3/TRBV12-4
CDR3: CASSLGQGANYGYTF

J: TRBJ2-3
size: medium-sized
V: TRBV30
CDR3: CAWSAPAPDTQYF

J: TRBJ1-2
size: large
V: TRBV4-3
CDR3: CASSHTLPAAHRWDYGYTF

J: TRBJ2-4
size: large
V: TRBV7-3
CDR3: CASSLTGEDIQYF

J: TRBJ1-1
size: medium-sized
V: TRBV5-1
CDR3: CASSLNSGVTEAFF

J: TRBJ2-3
size: medium-sized
V: TRBV6-5
CDR3: CASSYSGTSGGADTQYF

J: TRBJ1-2
size: medium-sized
V: TRBV7-8
CDR3: CASSLVTANYGYTF

J: TRBJ1-1
size: medium-sized
V: TRBV11-2
CDR3: CASSLGTGEAFF

J: TRBJ2-3
size: medium-sized
V: TRBV24-1
CDR3: CATSDSKVPDTQYF

J: TRBJ2-2
size: medium-sized
V: TRBV7-8
CDR3: CASSLRGRGRNTGELFF

J: TRBJ1-4
size: -
V: TRBV30
CDR3: CAWMGPDNEKLFF

J: TRBJ2-2
size: large
V: TRBV9
CDR3: CASSGVQSGELFF

J: TRBJ1-4
size: -
V: TRBV12-3/TRBV12-4
CDR3: CASSPAGGVTNEKLFF

J: TRBJ2-7
size: large
V: TRBV10-3
CDR3: CAISDARTRFSYEQYF

J: TRBJ2-2
size: medium-sized
V: TRBV9
CDR3: CASSVPHGQGNTGELFF

J: TRBJ1-4
size: -
V: TRBV6-4
CDR3: CASSVLLGEKLFF

J: TRBJ2-5
size: large
V: TRBV7-3
CDR3: CASSLTGGWSETQYF

J: TRBJ2-2
size: medium-sized
V: TRBV20-1
CDR3: CSASIGLSTGELFF

J: TRBJ2-3
size: medium-sized
V: TRBV7-2
CDR3: CASKRGGGTDTQYF

J: TRBJ1-4
size: medium-sized
V: TRBV2
CDR3: CASGRQGAKEKLFF

J: TRBJ2-3
size: large
V: TRBV7-9
CDR3: CASSSRGEGTDTQYF

J: TRBJ2-2
size: -
V: TRBV7-2
CDR3: CASSSPGAGELFF

J: TRBJ1-6
size: medium-sized
V: TRBV30
CDR3: CAWSRIRRGNRNSPLHF

J: TRBJ2-1
size: medium-sized
V: TRBV7-9
CDR3: CASSSHKLAGGDNEQFF

J: TRBJ2-3
size: large
V: TRBV7-2
CDR3: CASSLLAGGQGDTQYF

J: TRBJ1-6
size: medium-sized
V: TRBV7-8
CDR3: CASSLGPLYYNSPLHF

J: TRBJ2-7
size: medium-sized
V: TRBV28
CDR3: CASSLAGNEQYF

J: TRBJ2-2
size: large
V: TRBV7-9
CDR3: CASQLMPNTGELFF

J: TRBJ1-1
size: medium-sized
V: TRBV18
CDR3: CASSLGGPQLNTEAFF

J: TRBJ2-3
size: medium-sized
V: TRBV6-6
CDR3: CASSSSLAGLLTDTQYF

J: TRBJ1-2
size: medium-sized
V: TRBV6-5
CDR3: CASSSAGGPYGYTF

J: TRBJ2-5
size: -
V: TRBV7-3
CDR3: CASSLFGTGEETQYF

J: TRBJ2-5
size: medium-sized
V: TRBV6-1
CDR3: CASRSGTGQETQYF

J: TRBJ1-5
size: medium-sized
V: TRBV7-2
CDR3: CASSSSGRPNQPQHF

J: TRBJ1-1
size: medium-sized
V: TRBV5-6
CDR3: CASSWGQGWTEAFF

J: TRBJ1-2
size: medium-sized
V: TRBV12-3/TRBV12-4
CDR3: CASSLGGLGGYTF

J: TRBJ2-1
size: large
V: TRBV6-2/TRBV6-3
CDR3: CASEPGSFNEQFF

J: TRBJ2-3
size: medium-sized
V: TRBV9
CDR3: CASSAFTDSPSTDTQYF

J: TRBJ2-2
size: -
V: TRBV5-1
CDR3: CASSGGANTGELFF

J: TRBJ1-1
size: medium-sized
V: TRBV6-5
CDR3: CASSYHTGFEAFF

J: TRBJ1-1
size: medium-sized
V: TRBV6-5
CDR3: CASSSARGTEAFF

J: TRBJ2-5
size: -
V: TRBV21-1
CDR3: CASSKEDTQETQYF

J: TRBJ2-5
size: large
V: TRBV24-1
CDR3: CATSDSTGRLMETQYF

J: TRBJ1-2
size: medium-sized
V: TRBV7-6
CDR3: CASRLRDTRAGYTF

J: TRBJ2-3
size: medium-sized
V: TRBV12-3/TRBV12-4
CDR3: CASSRNLAQDTQYF

J: TRBJ2-3
size: large
V: TRBV12-3/TRBV12-4
CDR3: CASSLWTGQGVPDTQYF

J: TRBJ2-3
size: large
V: TRBV12-3/TRBV12-4
CDR3: CASSFGGASTDTQYF

J: TRBJ1-6
size: large
V: TRBV5-5
CDR3: CASRTSGGGNSPLHF

J: TRBJ2-1
size: medium-sized
V: TRBV20-1
CDR3: CSARDRLGTGGVDEQFF

J: TRBJ1-1
size: medium-sized
V: TRBV27
CDR3: CASSKGPTGVNTEAFF

J: TRBJ2-1
size: medium-sized
V: TRBV5-4
CDR3: CASSSTSARINEQFF

J: TRBJ1-4
size: large
V: TRBV7-2
CDR3: CASSWRQGTNEKLFF